A single sample gave rise to the 26 T cell receptor beta chains below, sequenced in a study of T cell repertoires in aging, cancer and after chemotherapy. Peripheral blood genomic DNA, not sorted cells or RNA, was the template. Multiplex touch-down PCR with TRB-A/B primers amplified rearranged V-D-J TRB sequences. TCRdb redid the calling of the multiplex PCR reads with MiXCR, one entry per CDR3 protein. The data show about 2,300 distinct CDR3 sequences, about 40% seen once. Sequenced sample: blood. The receptors here all came from a human donor with a solid tumor.

V is TRBV5-1 and J is TRBJ2-3, with TRBD2 matching over 12 bases. The germline V gene encodes CDR1 SGHRS and CDR2 YFSETQ. The ends lost 7 bases at V and 2 bases at J; junction bases unmatched: 8. This CDR3 contains 16 residues. CDR3 amino acids: CASRRTSGVDTDTQYF. For the CDR3, the DNA is TGCGCCAGCCGCAGGACTAGCGGGGTAGACACAGATACGCAGTATTTT.

This clonotype was found once. The rearrangement links TRBV5-4 to TRBJ1-2; 8 bases line up with TRBD1. The CDR3 spans 15 residues. J gave up 8 bases and V 3 bases, and 12 bases lay outside the gene matches. CDR1 and CDR2 (germline): SGHNT, YYREEE (reference sequence). CDR3 residues: CASSSTGDVVYGYTF. CDR3 coding DNA: TGTGCCAGCAGCTCGACAGGGGATGTCGTCTACGGCTACACCTTC.

J is TRBJ1-1 and V is TRBV6-5; 9 nucleotides align to TRBD1. The CDR3 is 15 residues long. J lost 0 bases, V lost 7 bases, and 6 bases had no gene match. In germline, CDR1 is MNHEY, CDR2 SVGAGI. The DNA for the CDR3 is TGTGCCAGCACCAGGACAGGGGTAATGAACACTGAAGCTTTCTTT. Protein: CASTRTGVMNTEAFF.

The chain employs TRBV5-1 and TRBJ2-7; 10 bases line up with TRBD1. CDR3 length equals 14 residues. CDR1 and CDR2 from the germline V gene are SGHRS and YFSETQ. V dropped 2 bases and J dropped 9; count of bases not matched to a gene: 8. The CDR3 DNA reads as TGCGCCAGCAGCTTTTGGACAGGGGGTGAGGGGCAGTACTTC. Protein sequence: CASSFWTGGEGQYF.

J is TRBJ1-1 and V is TRBV7-9, with D tentatively TRBD1 (6 bases). The CDR3 runs to 14 residues. V lost 6 bases to trimming and J lost 1 base, with 12 bases between them. CDR1 SEHNR and CDR2 FQNEAQ come from the germline V gene (reference sequence). The CDR3 DNA reads as TGTGCCAGCAGTTGGGGGCAGTCGAACACTGAAGCTTTCTTT. Protein sequence: CASSWGQSNTEAFF.

This clonotype was recorded a few times. V gene TRBV12-3 or TRBV12-4 combines with J gene TRBJ1-5; 7 bases match TRBD1. CDR3 length equals 14 residues. The junction had 9 bases not matched to a gene; V was cut back by 9 bases and J by 4 bases. The CDR3 coding sequence is TGTGCCAGTACCCCGACAGGGCCGAATCAGCCCCAGCATTTT. Amino acid sequence: CASTPTGPNQPQHF.

This chain connects TRBV5-6 to TRBJ2-4, with 14 nucleotides matching TRBD2. From germline, CDR1 is SGHDT and CDR2 YYEEEE. The CDR3 has 16 residues. V lost 2 bases to trimming and J lost 7 bases; unmatched junction nucleotides: 5. Here the CDR3 DNA reads TGTGCCAGCAGCTTCGGGACTAGCGGGAGTATGAACATTCAGTACTTC. This sequence encodes CASSFGTSGSMNIQYF.

This clonotype was seen a few times. J is TRBJ1-1 and V is TRBV19; 11 positions agree with TRBD1. The germline gives CDR1 LNHDA, CDR2 SQIVND (reference sequence). The CDR3 runs 15 residues. V dropped 4 bases and J dropped 1; count of bases not matched to a gene: 2. The CDR3, as DNA: TGTGCCAGTAGTAGGACAGGGGGCAAGAACACTGAAGCTTTCTTT. Amino acid sequence: CASSRTGGKNTEAFF.

The gene calls are TRBV4-3 and TRBJ2-7; 9 bases line up with TRBD1. The CDR3 is made up of 15 amino acids. Germline CDR1 reads LGHNA; CDR2 reads YSLEER. Trimming removed 4 bases from V and 5 bases from J; junction bases left unmatched: 9. CDR3 in DNA: TGCGCCAGCAGCCCGAGGGACAGGGTGTCTCACGAGCAGTACTTC. Translated, it gives CASSPRDRVSHEQYF.

The chain links TRBV20-1 to TRBJ2-3; D not certain. The CDR3 is made up of 13 amino acids. V lost 1 base and J lost 4, with 9 bases in between. Germline V CDR1 and CDR2: DFQATT, SNEGSKA (reference sequence). CDR3 bases: TGCAGTGCTAGAGTCCCAGACCCAGATACGCAGTATTTT. Its protein is CSARVPDPDTQYF.

This clonotype was recorded a few times. V is TRBV20-1 and J is TRBJ1-2, with D possibly matching TRBD1 (6 bases). Trimming removed 4 bases at V and 4 bases at J, with 19 bases between. Germline V gene lookup returns CDR1 DFQATT and CDR2 SNEGSKA (reference sequence). This CDR3 has 15 amino acids. In DNA, the CDR3 is TGCAGTGCTAAAAATGGGGGCAGCGCAAGCTATGGCTACACCTTC. This translates into CSAKNGGSASYGYTF.

This clonotype was seen a few times. V usage is TRBV6-5 and J usage is TRBJ2-4, with a possible D match to TRBD1 (6 bases). This CDR3 comprises 16 residues. The V gene lost 5 bases and the J gene lost 8 bases, with 22 bases spanning the gap. The germline V gene encodes CDR1 MNHEY and CDR2 SVGAGI. In nucleotides, the CDR3 is TGTGCCAGCAGTCCCCAACGACAGGTCTCCGGAGACATTCAGTACTTC. It yields the protein CASSPQRQVSGDIQYF.

This clonotype was counted between two and nine times. The chain carries TRBV10-3 and TRBJ2-1, with D possibly being TRBD1 (6 bases). Germline values: CDR1 ENHRY, CDR2 SYGVKD. V shed 4 bases and J shed 6 bases, with 10 bases lying between them. The CDR3 contains 13 residues. CDR3 sequence: CAISGRRGNEQFF. In DNA form, the CDR3 reads TGTGCCATCAGTGGCCGCAGGGGCAATGAGCAGTTCTTC.

Concerning this clonotype: The final CDR3 position lacks the conserved phenylalanine or tryptophan, pointing to a likely read error. This chain connects TRBV20-1 to TRBJ2-7; D gene uncertain. Trimming took off 6 bases at V and 6 bases at J, with 15 bases between the two ends. The CDR3 contains 12 residues. Germline lookup yields CDR1 DFQATT and CDR2 SNEGSKA (reference sequence). The DNA for the CDR3 is TGCAGTGCCTTGGTGCAGGCGTCCGAGCAGTACTCC. Its protein product is CSALVQASEQYS.

This chain links TRBV7-9 with TRBJ2-1; D is unresolved. CDR1 SEHNR and CDR2 FQNEAQ come from the germline V gene (reference sequence). The CDR3 spans 13 residues. Trimming pared 1 base from V and 5 bases from J, leaving 6 bases between. The CDR3 loop reads CASSLGQNNEQFF. The CDR3 nucleotides read TGTGCCAGCAGCTTAGGGCAGAACAATGAGCAGTTCTTC.

This rearrangement joins TRBV29-1 to TRBJ2-3; 14 bases are shared with TRBD2. The CDR3 runs 15 residues. The ends lost 4 bases at V and 14 bases at J; junction bases unmatched: 14. Germline V gene lookup returns CDR1 SQVTM and CDR2 ANQGSEA. CDR3 loop: CSVAGLAGDLGSAYF. The CDR3 nucleotides are TGCAGCGTTGCGGGACTAGCGGGAGACCTTGGTTCTGCGTATTTT.

This clonotype occurred a few times. The chain has TRBV30 and TRBJ2-2; D is unclear. The CDR3 sequence is 13 residues long. The germline gives CDR1 GTSNPN, CDR2 SVGIG (reference sequence). V lost 1 base to trimming and J lost 7 bases, with 10 bases between them. CDR3 DNA sequence: TGTGCCTGGAGTGAGTCGAGCGTCGGGGAGCTGTTTTTT. Protein: CAWSESSVGELFF.

This clonotype was recorded a few times. V gene TRBV29-1 combines with J gene TRBJ2-1; TRBD2 agrees at 8 bases. The CDR3 covers 11 residues. Germline V gene data show CDR1 as SQVTM and CDR2 as ANQGSEA. The junction had 0 bases not matched to a gene; V was cut back by 2 bases and J by 9 bases. CDR3 sequence reads: CSVERGGEQFF. The DNA for the CDR3 is TGCAGCGTTGAACGGGGGGGTGAGCAGTTCTTC.

This chain connects TRBV5-1 to TRBJ1-4; the match to TRBD1 covers 12 bases. There are 14 residues in the CDR3. The trim removed 3 bases at V and 8 bases at J, leaving 2 bases unmatched. The germline V gene has CDR1 SGHRS and CDR2 YFSETQ. The CDR3 region is CASSSGTGGEKLFF. DNA for the CDR3: TGCGCCAGCAGCTCAGGGACAGGGGGCGAAAAACTGTTTTTT.

This clonotype has only a few counts. The chain links TRBV12-3 or TRBV12-4 to TRBJ1-6, with D tentatively TRBD1 (5 bases). CDR3 length: 13 residues. V lost 6 bases and J 9 bases, leaving 12 bases between the germline ends. In DNA, the CDR3 is TGTGCCAGCAGCGAGGGGTCTGGTTCACCCCTCCACTTT. Its translation is CASSEGSGSPLHF.

The chain employs TRBV30 and TRBJ2-2; D is possibly TRBD1 (6 bases). Trimming took off 0 bases at V and 2 bases at J, with 10 bases between the two ends. This CDR3 spans 15 amino acids. CDR1 and CDR2 (germline): GTSNPN, SVGIG (reference sequence). CDR3 protein: CAWSVGTTNTGELFF. The CDR3 DNA sequence: TGTGCCTGGAGTGTAGGGACAACCAACACCGGGGAGCTGTTTTTT.

The CDR3, as DNA: TGTGCCAGCAGACTCAGGGACCGCTATGGCTACACCTTC. This sequence encodes CASRLRDRYGYTF. The chain links TRBV6-5 to TRBJ1-2; D possibly corresponds to TRBD1 (5 bases). Trimming took 6 bases from V and 4 from J, leaving 12 bases between them. Germline CDR1 MNHEY, CDR2 SVGAGI. The CDR3 loop spans 13 amino acids.

This chain links TRBV19 with TRBJ1-2; the D gene is possibly TRBD1 (5 bases). The CDR3 has 13 amino acids. Looked up from germline, CDR1 is LNHDA and CDR2 is SQIVND (reference sequence). V was pared by 2 bases and J by 4 bases, with 8 bases between. CDR3 DNA: TGTGCCAGTAGTATATTAGGGACCTATGGCTACACCTTC. Amino acid sequence: CASSILGTYGYTF.

This CDR3 reads CASSLVARVSQETQYF. DNA for the CDR3: TGTGCCAGCAGCTTAGTGGCGCGGGTCTCCCAAGAGACCCAGTACTTC. The chain couples TRBV7-9 to TRBJ2-5, with a tentative D call TRBD2 (5 bases). The germline V gene has CDR1 SEHNR and CDR2 FQNEAQ (reference sequence). The CDR3 is 16 residues long. Between the trimmed V and J ends, which lost 1 base and 1 base, there was a span of 13 bases. The full variable domain, its missing parts supplied by reference TRBV7-9 and TRBJ2-5, is DTGVSQNPRHKITKRGQNVTFRCDPISEHNRLYWYRQTLGQGPEFLTYFQNEAQLEKSRLLSDRFSAERPKGSFSTLEIQRTEQGDSAMYLCASSLVARVSQETQYFGPGTRLLVL.

V usage is TRBV7-2 and J usage is TRBJ1-6, with D maybe TRBD1 (5 bases). CDR3 length: 14 residues. Germline V gene lookup returns CDR1 SGHTA and CDR2 FQGNSA. Deletions cut 7 bases from V and 8 bases from J, with 15 bases between. The CDR3 DNA follows: TGTGCCAGCAACCTTCAGGGAGGGCATTCACCCCTCCACTTT. Translated, it gives CASNLQGGHSPLHF.

V is TRBV24-1 and J is TRBJ1-5; D is possibly TRBD1 (5 bases). V lost 3 bases to trimming and J lost 5 bases, with 13 bases between them. The germline V gene encodes CDR1 KGHDR and CDR2 SFDVKD. This CDR3 spans 15 amino acids. As DNA, the CDR3 is TGTGCCACCAGTGATGGCGGCAGGGTCGATCAGCCCCAGCATTTT. Protein product: CATSDGGRVDQPQHF.